This T cell receptor (beta chain) comes out of a study of response to subunit inactivated influenza vaccine (dated by TCRdb to 2017 to 2018). Context from the whole study: The study used deep quantitative T cell receptor repertoire profiling to track responses to a trivalent subunit inactivated influenza vaccine. Broader findings and caveats from the paper: The authors suggested that each seasonal influenza vaccination may recruit only a limited number of new T cells.

The sample holds many counts of this clonotype. The antigen it recognizes is unknown. No qualities accompany the bases; no much larger clone lies one base away. The library was built by means of RT-PCR. The sequencer listed for this sample is Illumina HiSeq 2500. TCRdb trimmed the raw reads at Q25, called clones with MiXCR and kept productive beta chains. Each entry is one CDR3 protein sequence, shown with its most common DNA and genes. The sample table contains 530,000 or so distinct CDR3 sequences; only one count was recorded for approximately 10% of them. In total, the top ten clones hold 10% to 13% of the sample. Relative to germline, V is missing 1 base and J is missing 9 bases, with 12 bases of the junction outside any gene match. Per the germline V gene, LGHNA is the CDR1 and YNFKEQ is the CDR2. The CDR3 starts with the cysteine, ends with the phenylalanine, and has 17 residues. Only the CDR3 portion is preserved as DNA: 51 bases, with reading frame beginning at the first base.

This sequence originates from a man aged 50 to 59 who received an inactivated influenza vaccine. Donor details come from another sample of the same person, matched by shared clones. The sample consisted of PBMCs from blood, taken on the day of vaccination. The sequence joins TRBV4-2 to TRBJ2-1, with 10 bases matching TRBD2. The encoded CDR3 is CASSQGVTSGFLSEQFF. The sequenced DNA is TGTGCCAGCAGCCAAGGGGTGACTAGCGGGTTCCTTTCTGAGCAGTTCTTC.